This T cell receptor beta chain was recorded in a study of shared clonotypes between healthy human individuals. As for the study in general: Researchers drew samples from two women and three men aged 18 to 49. Notes on the study in general: A handful of donors shared 4.5% to 6.5% of their naive CD4 clonotypes. Generally, estimated richness proved larger in naive subsets than it did in memory subsets. In this cohort, only blood was sampled, and tissue repertoires likely differ.

Assay: immunoSEQ multiplex PCR; the TCRdb copy retains only in-frame clones and omits some. This table has roughly 700,000 clones, 80% to 95% appearing once. This clone was recorded once. Its cognate antigen is unknown. Sequencing used memory CD8+ T cells from PBMCs. Regarding subset: CD45RO+ cells pooled with CCR7-negative TemRA cells. This receptor was taken from a man younger than 35 in good health. Some clones in this sample may be carry-over from other donors' samples.

The CDR3 is CASSTPILAGGSTDTQYF. The CDR3, as DNA: TGTGCCAGCAGTACCCCCATACTAGCGGGAGGGTCCACAGATACGCAGTATTTT. The genes are TRBV28 and TRBJ2-3; TRBD2 matches at 13 bases. The germline gives CDR1 MDHEN, CDR2 SYDVKM. The CDR3 runs 18 residues. Losses at the gene ends were 5 bases for V and 2 bases for J; bases not matched to a gene: 10.